This is a list of T cell receptor beta chains from one sample in a study of T cell repertoires in cytomegalovirus infection. These TCRs are of unknown antigen specificity. TCRdb passed the reads through MiXCR, listing each CDR3 protein once. This sample has about 83,000 distinct CDR3 sequences; roughly 25% occur once, and the top ten carry roughly 50%. This sample comprised CD8+ T cells from cultured PBMCs, obtained from culture after CMV antigen stimulation. The receptors originated from a human donor in good health (CMV status not recorded). Some clones in this sample may be carry-over from other donors' samples. Both conserved end residues are part of each CDR3. D genes are given only for firm matches. The size of a clone is reported for some rows only, either as once, few or many, or as a class for expanded clones.

v_call	j_call	d_call	clone_size	cdr3_nt	cdr3_aa
TRBV20-1	TRBJ2-1	.	.	TGCAGTGCTAGGGCGGAGGGGGAGCAGTTCTTC	CSARAEGEQFF
TRBV6-1	TRBJ2-6	.	.	TGTGCCAGCAGTGCGGGCAGGGCCTCCTCTGGGGCCAACGTCCTGACTTTC	CASSAGRASSGANVLTF
TRBV12-3/TRBV12-4	TRBJ2-7	TRBD2	many	TGTGCCAGCAGTCTGAGAACGACTAGCTACCCCTACGAGCAGTACTTC	CASSLRTTSYPYEQYF
TRBV24-1	TRBJ1-2	TRBD1	.	TGTGCCACCAGACGAGCCCCCCGGGACAGTCTAGACTATGGCTACACCTTC	CATRRAPRDSLDYGYTF
TRBV7-9	TRBJ1-5	TRBD1	many	TGTGCCAGCTCCCGGGACAGCCCCAATCAGCCCCAGCATTTT	CASSRDSPNQPQHF
TRBV12-3/TRBV12-4	TRBJ1-5	.	.	TGTGCCAGCAGCCGGGGGCCCCATCAGCCCCAGCATTTT	CASSRGPHQPQHF
TRBV7-9	TRBJ2-3	.	many	TGTGCCAGCAAGGTCACAGATACGCAGTATTTT	CASKVTDTQYF
TRBV5-5	TRBJ2-1	.	few	TGTGCCAGCAGCCCGGCCGGGACAAAAGAGTTCTTC	CASSPAGTKEFF
TRBV7-3	TRBJ2-1	TRBD2	many	TGTGCCAGCAGCATTCGACTAGCGGGGAACAATGAGCAGTTCTTC	CASSIRLAGNNEQFF
TRBV4-3	TRBJ2-2	.	few	TGCGCCAGCAGCCAATCAGCGGTTGGGACCGGGGAGCTGTTTTTT	CASSQSAVGTGELFF
TRBV19	TRBJ1-1	TRBD1	many	TGTGCCAGTAGTTCAACAGGGGTTGAAGCTTTCTTT	CASSSTGVEAFF
TRBV28	TRBJ2-1	TRBD1	.	TGTGCCAGCACCAAGACAGGGTCAGGATACAATGAGCAGGTCTTC	CASTKTGSGYNEQVF